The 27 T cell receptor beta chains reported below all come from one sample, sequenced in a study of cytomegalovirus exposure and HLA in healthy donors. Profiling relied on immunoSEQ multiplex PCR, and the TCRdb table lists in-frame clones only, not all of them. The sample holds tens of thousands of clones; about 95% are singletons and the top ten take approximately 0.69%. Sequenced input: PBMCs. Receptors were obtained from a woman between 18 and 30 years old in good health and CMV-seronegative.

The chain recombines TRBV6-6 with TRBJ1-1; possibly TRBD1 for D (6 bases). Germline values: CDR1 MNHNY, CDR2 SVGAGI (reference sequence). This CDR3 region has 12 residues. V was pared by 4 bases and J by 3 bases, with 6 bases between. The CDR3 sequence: CASSSGDTEAFF. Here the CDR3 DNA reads TGTGCCAGCAGTTCAGGGGACACTGAAGCTTTCTTT.

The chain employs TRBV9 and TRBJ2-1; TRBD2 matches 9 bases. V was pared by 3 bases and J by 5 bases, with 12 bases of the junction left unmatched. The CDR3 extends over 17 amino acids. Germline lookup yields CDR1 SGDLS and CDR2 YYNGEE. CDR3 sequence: CASSEGGVAGGNNEQFF. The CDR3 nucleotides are TGTGCCAGCAGCGAGGGCGGGGTGGCGGGAGGGAACAATGAGCAGTTCTTC. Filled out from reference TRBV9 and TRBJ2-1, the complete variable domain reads DSGVTQTPKHLITATGQRVTLRCSPRSGDLSVYWYQQSLDQGLQFLIQYYNGEERAKGNILERFSAQQFPDLHSELNLSSLELGDSALYFCASSEGGVAGGNNEQFFGPGTRLTVL.

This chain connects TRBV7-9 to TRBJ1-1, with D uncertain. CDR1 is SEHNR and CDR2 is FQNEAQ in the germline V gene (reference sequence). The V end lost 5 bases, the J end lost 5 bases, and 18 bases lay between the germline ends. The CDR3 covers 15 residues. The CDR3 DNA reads TGTGCCAGCAGCCTCGTGCCATCCCAGATTACTGAAGCTTTCTTT. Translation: CASSLVPSQITEAFF. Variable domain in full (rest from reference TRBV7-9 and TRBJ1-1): DTGVSQNPRHKITKRGQNVTFRCDPISEHNRLYWYRQTLGQGPEFLTYFQNEAQLEKSRLLSDRFSAERPKGSFSTLEIQRTEQGDSAMYLCASSLVPSQITEAFFGQGTRLTVV.

As DNA, the CDR3 is TGTGCCAGTGGGACCGGGGGGAAGACCCAGTACTTC. This sequence encodes CASGTGGKTQYF. The chain employs TRBV27 and TRBJ2-5, with 7 nucleotides matching TRBD2. The length of the CDR3 is 12 residues. Germline V lookup: CDR1 MNHEY, CDR2 SMNVEV (reference sequence). V was clipped by 9 bases and J by 6 bases; unmatched bases: 7.

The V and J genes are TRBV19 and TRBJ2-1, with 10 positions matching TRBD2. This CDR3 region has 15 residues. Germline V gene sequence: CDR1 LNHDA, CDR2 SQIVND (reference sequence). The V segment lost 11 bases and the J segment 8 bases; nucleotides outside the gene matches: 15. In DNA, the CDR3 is TGTGCCGCATCCCCATCTAGCGGGAGTATCGATGAGCAGTTCTTC. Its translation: CAASPSSGSIDEQFF.

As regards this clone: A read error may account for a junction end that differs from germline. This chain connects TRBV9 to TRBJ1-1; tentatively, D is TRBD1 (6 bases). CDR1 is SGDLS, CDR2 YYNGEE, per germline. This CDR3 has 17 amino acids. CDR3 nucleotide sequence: TGTGCCAGCAGCGTAGCTACCGGGGACCGAGGGGACACTGAAGCTTTTTTT. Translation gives CASSVATGDRGDTEAFF.

The CDR3, as DNA: TGTGCCACCAGCAGAGATCGGGCGGGAGGAACCGGGGAGCTGTTTTTT. Translation gives CATSRDRAGGTGELFF. The chain is built from TRBV15 and TRBJ2-2, with TRBD2 matching 8 bases. The J segment lost 5 bases and the V segment lost 0 bases, leaving 5 bases of the junction unmatched. Germline values: CDR1 LNHNV, CDR2 YYDKDF (reference sequence). The CDR3 sequence is 16 residues long.

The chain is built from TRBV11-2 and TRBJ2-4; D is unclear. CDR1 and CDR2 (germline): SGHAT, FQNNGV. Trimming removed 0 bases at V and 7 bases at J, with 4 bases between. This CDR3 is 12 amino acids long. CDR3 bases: TGTGCCAGCAGCTTAGAAAGCAACATTCAGTACTTC. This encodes CASSLESNIQYF.

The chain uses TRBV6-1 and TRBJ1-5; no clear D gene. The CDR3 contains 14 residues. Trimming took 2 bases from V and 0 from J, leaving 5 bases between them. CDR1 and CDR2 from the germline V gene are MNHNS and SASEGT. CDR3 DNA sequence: TGTGCCAGCAGTGAACAGGTTAGCAATCAGCCCCAGCATTTT. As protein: CASSEQVSNQPQHF.

The CDR3, as DNA: TGTGCCAGCGGGGGGACAGTTGGGGAGACCCAGTACTTC. It is translated as CASGGTVGETQYF. This rearrangement joins TRBV6-4 to TRBJ2-5, with a weak D call TRBD1 (7 bases). The CDR3 extends over 13 amino acids. With 8 bases removed from V and 5 bases from J, the gap between germline ends came to 15 bases. CDR1 and CDR2 from the germline V gene are MRHNA and SNTAGT.

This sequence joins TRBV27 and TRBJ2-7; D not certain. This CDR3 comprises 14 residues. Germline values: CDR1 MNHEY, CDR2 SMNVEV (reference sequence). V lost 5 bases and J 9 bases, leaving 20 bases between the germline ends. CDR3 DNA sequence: TGTGCCAGCAGTCACGAACCGGGTCCTCTCGCGCAGTACTTC. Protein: CASSHEPGPLAQYF.

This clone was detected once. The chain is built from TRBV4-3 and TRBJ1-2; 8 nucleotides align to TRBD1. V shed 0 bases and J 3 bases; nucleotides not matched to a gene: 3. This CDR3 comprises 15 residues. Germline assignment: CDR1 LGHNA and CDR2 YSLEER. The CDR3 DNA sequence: TGCGCCAGCAGCCAAGATCCGGACAGGGACTATGGCTACACCTTC. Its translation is CASSQDPDRDYGYTF.

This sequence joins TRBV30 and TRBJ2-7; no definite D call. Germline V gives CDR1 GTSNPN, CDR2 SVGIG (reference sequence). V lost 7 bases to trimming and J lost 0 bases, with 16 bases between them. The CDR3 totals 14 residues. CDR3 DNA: TGTGCCTCAACCCCGACTCGAAGCTCCTACGAGCAGTACTTC. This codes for CASTPTRSSYEQYF.

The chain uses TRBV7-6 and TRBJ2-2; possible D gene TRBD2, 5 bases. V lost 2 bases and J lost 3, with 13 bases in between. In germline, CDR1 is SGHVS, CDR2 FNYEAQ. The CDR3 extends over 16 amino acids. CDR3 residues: CASSLSIGRHTGELFF. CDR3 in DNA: TGTGCCAGCAGCTTATCCATAGGGAGACACACCGGGGAGCTGTTTTTT.

Written as DNA, the CDR3 is TGTGCCAGCAGCTTAGCCGCCGGATCAGGGACATACGAGCAGTACTTC. It is translated as CASSLAAGSGTYEQYF. The chain combines TRBV7-2 with TRBJ2-7; D possibly corresponds to TRBD1 (6 bases). V was shortened by 0 bases and J by 4 bases, with 16 bases between the two germline ends. Germline V gene data show CDR1 as SGHTA and CDR2 as FQGNSA. CDR3 length equals 16 residues.

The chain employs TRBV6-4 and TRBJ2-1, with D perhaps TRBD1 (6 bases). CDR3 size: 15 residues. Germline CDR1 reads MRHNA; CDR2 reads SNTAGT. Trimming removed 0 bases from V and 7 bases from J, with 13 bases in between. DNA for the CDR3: TGTGCCAGCAGTGACTCAATGGGGGCGAGGAATGAGCAGTTCTTC. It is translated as CASSDSMGARNEQFF.

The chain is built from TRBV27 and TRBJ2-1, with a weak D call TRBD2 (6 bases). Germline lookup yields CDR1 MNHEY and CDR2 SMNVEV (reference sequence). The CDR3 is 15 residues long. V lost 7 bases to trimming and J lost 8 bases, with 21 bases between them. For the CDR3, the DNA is TGTGCCAGCACCCGGCCGGGACTTAGCGTCGATGAGCAGTTCTTC. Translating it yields CASTRPGLSVDEQFF.

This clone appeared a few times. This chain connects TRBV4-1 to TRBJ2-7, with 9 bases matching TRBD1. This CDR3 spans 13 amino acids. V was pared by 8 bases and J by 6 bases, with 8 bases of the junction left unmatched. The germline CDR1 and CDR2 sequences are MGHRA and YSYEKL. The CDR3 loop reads CASARDREGEQYF. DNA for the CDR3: TGCGCCAGCGCGAGGGACAGGGAAGGCGAGCAGTACTTC.

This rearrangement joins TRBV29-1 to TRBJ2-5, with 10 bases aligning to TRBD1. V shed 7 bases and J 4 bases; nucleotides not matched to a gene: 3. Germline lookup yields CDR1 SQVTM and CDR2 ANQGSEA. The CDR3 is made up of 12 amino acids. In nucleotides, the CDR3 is TGCAGCGGAAGGACAGGGGGAGAGACCCAGTACTTC. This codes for CSGRTGGETQYF.

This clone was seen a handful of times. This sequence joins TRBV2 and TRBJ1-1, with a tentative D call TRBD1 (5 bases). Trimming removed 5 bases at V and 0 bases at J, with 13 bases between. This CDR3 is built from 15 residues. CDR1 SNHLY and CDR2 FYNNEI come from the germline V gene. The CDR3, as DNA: TGTGCCAGCAGTCCGGGGGGAAATTTGAACACTGAAGCTTTCTTT. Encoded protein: CASSPGGNLNTEAFF.

The CDR3 loop is CASSRARGGINEQFF. CDR3 nucleotides: TGTGCCAGCAGTAGGGCTCGGGGCGGGATTAATGAGCAGTTCTTC. This chain connects TRBV6-5 to TRBJ2-1, with D possibly TRBD2 on 6 matching bases. The germline V and J ends were trimmed by 5 bases and 7 bases, with 18 bases remaining between them. The CDR3 totals 15 residues. Germline CDR1 and CDR2: MNHEY and SVGAGI.

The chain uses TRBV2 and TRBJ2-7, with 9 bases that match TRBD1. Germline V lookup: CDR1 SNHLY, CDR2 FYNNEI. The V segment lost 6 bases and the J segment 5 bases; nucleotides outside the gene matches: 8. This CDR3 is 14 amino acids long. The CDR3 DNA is TGTGCCAGCAGCCCGGGACAGGGTGTCCACGAGCAGTACTTC. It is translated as CASSPGQGVHEQYF.

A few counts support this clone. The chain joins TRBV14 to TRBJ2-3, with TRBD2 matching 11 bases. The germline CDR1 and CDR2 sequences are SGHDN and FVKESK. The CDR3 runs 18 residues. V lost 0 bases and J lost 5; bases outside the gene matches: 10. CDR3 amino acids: CASSQDSYGTSGIDTQYF. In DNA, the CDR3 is TGTGCCAGCAGCCAAGATTCCTACGGGACTAGCGGTATAGATACGCAGTATTTT.

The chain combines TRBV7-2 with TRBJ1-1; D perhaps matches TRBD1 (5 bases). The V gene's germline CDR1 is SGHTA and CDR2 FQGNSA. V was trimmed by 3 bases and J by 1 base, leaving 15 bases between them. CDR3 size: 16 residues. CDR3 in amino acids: CASSFTGAGTNTEAFF. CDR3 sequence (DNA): TGTGCCAGCAGCTTTACGGGAGCAGGGACGAACACTGAAGCTTTCTTT.

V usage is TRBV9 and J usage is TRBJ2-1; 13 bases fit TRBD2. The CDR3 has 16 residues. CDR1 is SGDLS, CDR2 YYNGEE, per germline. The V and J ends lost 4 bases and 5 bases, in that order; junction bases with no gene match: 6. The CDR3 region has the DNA TGTGCCAGCAGCCCCCGGACTAGCGGGGGCAACAATGAGCAGTTCTTC. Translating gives CASSPRTSGGNNEQFF.

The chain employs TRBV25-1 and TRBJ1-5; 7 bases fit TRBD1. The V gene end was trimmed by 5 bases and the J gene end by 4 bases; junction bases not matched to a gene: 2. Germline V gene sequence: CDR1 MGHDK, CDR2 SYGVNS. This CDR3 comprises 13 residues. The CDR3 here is CASSWTGNQPQHF. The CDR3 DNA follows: TGTGCCAGCAGTTGGACAGGAAATCAGCCCCAGCATTTT.

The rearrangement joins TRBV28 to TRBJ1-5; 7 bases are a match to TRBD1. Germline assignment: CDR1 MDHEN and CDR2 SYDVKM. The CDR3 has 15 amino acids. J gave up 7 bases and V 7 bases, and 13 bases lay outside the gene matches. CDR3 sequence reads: CASTYRGQGYQPQHF. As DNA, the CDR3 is TGTGCCAGCACTTACAGGGGTCAGGGCTACCAGCCCCAGCATTTT.